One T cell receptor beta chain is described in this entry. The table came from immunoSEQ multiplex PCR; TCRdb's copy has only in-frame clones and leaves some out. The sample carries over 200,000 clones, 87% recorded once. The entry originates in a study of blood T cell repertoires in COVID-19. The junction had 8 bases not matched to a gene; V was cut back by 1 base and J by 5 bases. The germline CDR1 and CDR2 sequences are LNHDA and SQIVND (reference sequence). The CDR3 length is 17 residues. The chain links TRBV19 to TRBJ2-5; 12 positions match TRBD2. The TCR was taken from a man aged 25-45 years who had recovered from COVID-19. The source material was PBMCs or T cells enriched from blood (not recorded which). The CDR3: CASSIGRTSGVGETQYF. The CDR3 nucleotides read TGTGCCAGTAGTATAGGAAGGACTAGCGGGGTGGGTGAGACCCAGTACTTC.